One sample yielded the 27 T cell receptor beta chains listed below, sequenced in a study of T cells in Graves' hyperthyroidism and ophthalmopathy. Template material for amplifying TCR beta CDR3 regions consisted of RNA transcripts. When the TCR CDR3 underwent first-round RT-PCR, the HTBI primer set was used. TCRdb re-called the multiplex PCR reads with MiXCR, one entry per CDR3 protein. The data contain roughly 300,000 distinct CDR3 sequences, roughly 14% of them singletons. Source material: blood. The receptors were gathered from a woman aged 25 to 39 with Graves' hyperthyroidism.

There are a few counts of this clonotype. The chain couples TRBV2 to TRBJ1-6, with TRBD1 matching over 8 bases. J was trimmed by 10 bases and V by 8 bases; bases with no gene match: 7. The CDR3 is 13 residues long. Germline CDR1 reads SNHLY; CDR2 reads FYNNEI. The CDR3 nucleotides read TGTGCCAGCTTGGACAGGGAGATCTCACCCCTCCACTTT. It translates to CASLDREISPLHF.

The V call is TRBV12-3 or TRBV12-4, the J call TRBJ2-1; D is undetermined. This CDR3 contains 15 residues. V lost 4 bases and J 4 bases, leaving 14 bases between the germline ends. The CDR3 here is CASSSGAGSYNEQFF. The CDR3 nucleotides are TGTGCCAGCAGTTCTGGAGCAGGAAGTTACAATGAGCAGTTCTTC.

J is TRBJ2-7 and V is TRBV6-2 or TRBV6-3; D remains unclear. Trimming took 5 bases from V and 3 from J, leaving 17 bases between them. The germline gives CDR1 MNHEY, CDR2 SVGEGT. This CDR3 is built from 15 residues. The CDR3 coding sequence is TGTGCCAGCAGTCCTGGCCCCGCTCTCGGCTACGAGCAGTACTTC. Protein product: CASSPGPALGYEQYF.

This clonotype has only a few counts. CDR3 DNA sequence: TGTGCCAGCAGTTCCCGGGACAGGGATGCCGGCTACACCTTC. Its translation is CASSSRDRDAGYTF. V gene TRBV6-9 combines with J gene TRBJ1-2, with 9 bases fitting TRBD1. The CDR3 has 14 amino acids. Germline CDR1 is MNHGY and CDR2 is SVAAGI. Losses at the gene ends were 4 bases for V and 8 bases for J; bases not matched to a gene: 8.

This clonotype was recorded at least ten times. The chain has TRBV6-1 and TRBJ2-1, with TRBD2 matching over 13 bases. The V gene's germline CDR1 is MNHNS and CDR2 SASEGT. The V segment lost 10 bases and the J segment 5 bases; nucleotides outside the gene matches: 11. CDR3 length: 16 amino acids. CDR3 residues: CATTGLAGDSHNEQFF. CDR3 nucleotides: TGTGCCACCACCGGACTAGCGGGAGATTCCCACAATGAGCAGTTCTTC.

This clonotype has a count of ten or more. V is TRBV7-9 and J is TRBJ2-7; TRBD1 might be the D (5 bases). CDR3 size: 14 residues. Germline assignment: CDR1 SEHNR and CDR2 FQNEAQ (reference sequence). Trimming shortened V by 3 bases and J by 4 bases, and 13 bases separated the two germline ends. The CDR3: CASSFPGLGYEQYF. In DNA form, the CDR3 reads TGTGCCAGCAGCTTTCCAGGGCTTGGTTACGAGCAGTACTTC.

CDR3 sequence: CASSQPPGLITGYTGELFF. The CDR3 DNA reads as TGTGCCAGCAGCCAACCCCCCGGCCTAATTACGGGATACACCGGGGAGCTGTTTTTT. The rearrangement uses TRBV14 and TRBJ2-2, with D possibly being TRBD2 (5 bases). This CDR3 region has 19 residues. The V gene's germline CDR1 is SGHDN and CDR2 FVKESK. V dropped 2 bases and J dropped 3 bases, with 22 bases sitting between them.

This clonotype was observed many times. The genes are TRBV7-9 and TRBJ2-7; D may match TRBD1 or TRBD2 (5 bases each). CDR1 and CDR2 from the germline V gene are SEHNR and FQNEAQ (reference sequence). V was cut by 5 bases and J by 2 bases, with 7 bases left in between. CDR3 length: 12 residues. CDR3 nucleotide sequence: TGTGCCAGCAGCGGGGGACCCTACGAGCAGTACTTC. Encoded protein: CASSGGPYEQYF.

The chain is built from TRBV29-1 and TRBJ1-2, with D uncertain. Germline loops: CDR1 SQVTM, CDR2 ANQGSEA. The CDR3 totals 12 residues. The V end was cut by 4 bases, the J end by 2 bases, with 8 bases between. This CDR3 is CSVAATNYGYTF. Here the CDR3 DNA reads TGCAGCGTTGCTGCCACCAACTATGGCTACACCTTC.

This clonotype was detected only a few times. The chain links TRBV11-1 to TRBJ2-7; maybe TRBD1 (6 bases). The CDR3 is 15 amino acids. V was clipped by 6 bases and J by 4 bases, with 19 bases between them. Germline CDR1 SGHAT, CDR2 FQDESV (reference sequence). The CDR3 region is CASSYLPGTPYEQYF. CDR3 in DNA: TGTGCCAGCAGTTATTTGCCCGGGACACCATACGAGCAGTACTTC.

J is TRBJ1-2 and V is TRBV14; 10 positions agree with TRBD1. J gave up 7 bases and V 4 bases, and 9 bases lay outside the gene matches. The CDR3 is 15 residues long. Per the germline V gene, CDR1 is SGHDN and CDR2 is FVKESK. Here the CDR3 DNA reads TGTGCCAGCAGCCCTATTTTAGACAGGGGGCTTGGCTACACCTTC. Translation gives CASSPILDRGLGYTF.

There are many counts of this clonotype. The genes are TRBV2 and TRBJ2-7; D remains ambiguous. The germline gives CDR1 SNHLY, CDR2 FYNNEI. The CDR3 has 14 residues. Trimming cost V 2 bases and J 0 bases, with 8 bases left between them. The CDR3 nucleotides read TGTGCCAGCAGTGAACAGCAGATCTCCTACGAGCAGTACTTC. This sequence encodes CASSEQQISYEQYF.

The CDR3 DNA is TGCAGCGTTGAAGAGCAGGGTTCGGACTATGGCTACACCTTC. Translated, it gives CSVEEQGSDYGYTF. The gene calls are TRBV29-1 and TRBJ1-2, with D possibly matching TRBD1 (5 bases). The CDR3 sequence is 14 residues long. The V gene's germline CDR1 is SQVTM and CDR2 ANQGSEA. Trimming shortened V by 0 bases and J by 3 bases, and 11 bases separated the two germline ends. The whole variable domain, filled in from reference TRBV29-1 and TRBJ1-2, reads SAVISQKPSRDICQRGTSLTIQCQVDSQVTMMFWYRQQPGQSLTLIATANQGSEATYESGFVIDKFPISRPNLTFSTLTVSNMSPEDSSIYLCSVEEQGSDYGYTFGSGTRLTVV.

This clonotype was recorded many times. The CDR3 reads CASSLTHTGELFF. DNA for the CDR3: TGTGCCAGCAGTCTTACACACACCGGGGAGCTGTTTTTT. The chain has TRBV6-2 or TRBV6-3 and TRBJ2-2; D unresolved. The CDR3 consists of 13 residues. Germline CDR1 reads MNHEY; CDR2 reads SVGEGT. The V and J ends lost 5 bases and 3 bases respectively, with 7 bases between them.

This clonotype was found a few times. The rearrangement uses TRBV3-1 and TRBJ2-1; TRBD2 aligns across 10 bases. The CDR3 totals 16 residues. Per germline, CDR1 LGHDT and CDR2 YNNKEL (reference sequence). Trimming took 4 bases from V and 1 from J; bases not matched to a gene: 4. The CDR3 loop reads CASSPASGSSYNEQFF. As DNA, the CDR3 is TGTGCCAGCAGCCCGGCTAGCGGGAGTTCCTACAATGAGCAGTTCTTC.

The rearrangement joins TRBV30 to TRBJ1-5, with D tentatively TRBD1 (5 bases). The germline V gene encodes CDR1 GTSNPN and CDR2 SVGIG (reference sequence). Trimming stripped 2 bases from V and 7 bases from J, with 12 bases between. The length of the CDR3 is 13 residues. CDR3 in amino acids: CAWSHGAEQPQHF. CDR3 nucleotides: TGTGCCTGGAGTCACGGGGCGGAACAGCCCCAGCATTTT.

The sample holds many counts of this clonotype. The chain links TRBV28 to TRBJ1-2; unclear D gene. The CDR3 totals 11 residues. Trimming shortened V by 5 bases and J by 4 bases, and 5 bases separated the two germline ends. Germline V gives CDR1 MDHEN, CDR2 SYDVKM. The CDR3 loop reads CASSGVYGYTF. CDR3 bases: TGTGCCAGCAGTGGAGTCTATGGCTACACCTTC.

This clonotype was seen many times. The chain recombines TRBV9 with TRBJ1-2; TRBD1 aligns across 12 bases. The ends lost 3 bases at V and 5 bases at J; junction bases unmatched: 2. Germline assignment: CDR1 SGDLS and CDR2 YYNGEE. The CDR3 has 14 amino acids. CDR3 protein: CASSAGQGAYGYTF. The CDR3 nucleotides are TGTGCCAGCAGCGCGGGACAGGGGGCGTATGGCTACACCTTC. Complete variable domain (other parts from reference TRBV9 and TRBJ1-2): DSGVTQTPKHLITATGQRVTLRCSPRSGDLSVYWYQQSLDQGLQFLIQYYNGEERAKGNILERFSAQQFPDLHSELNLSSLELGDSALYFCASSAGQGAYGYTFGSGTRLTVV.

The chain couples TRBV20-1 to TRBJ2-7; TRBD2 matches at 7 bases. The CDR3 contains 14 residues. V gave up 6 bases and J gave up 2 bases; unmatched junction bases: 10. Germline V gene data show CDR1 as DFQATT and CDR2 as SNEGSKA (reference sequence). DNA for the CDR3: TGCAGTGCAAGAAGCGGGGCCCCTACCTACGAGCAGTACTTC. This sequence encodes CSARSGAPTYEQYF.

This sequence joins TRBV13 and TRBJ1-2; no reliable D call. Per the germline V gene, CDR1 is PRHDT and CDR2 is FYEKMQ (reference sequence). V was shortened by 8 bases and J by 1 base, with 11 bases between the two germline ends. CDR3 size: 13 residues. The CDR3 DNA follows: TGTGCCAGCGGCACCCCACATAACTATGGCTACACCTTC. Its protein is CASGTPHNYGYTF.

This clonotype was detected many times. This chain connects TRBV11-2 to TRBJ2-3; TRBD2 agrees at 7 bases. V trimming: 5 bases; J trimming: 6 bases; junction bases outside the gene matches: 11. CDR3 size: 15 residues. Germline CDR1 is SGHAT and CDR2 is FQNNGV. The CDR3 spells CASSQWTSSLDTQYF. Written as DNA, the CDR3 is TGTGCCAGCAGCCAATGGACTAGTTCTCTGGATACGCAGTATTTT.

This clonotype appeared many times. This sequence joins TRBV15 and TRBJ2-7; 9 bases are shared with TRBD2. This CDR3 region has 15 residues. Germline loops: CDR1 LNHNV, CDR2 YYDKDF (reference sequence). V gave up 1 base and J gave up 7 bases; unmatched junction bases: 8. As DNA, the CDR3 is TGTGCCACCAGCAGAGTGAGCGGGAGGCTTCGGGAGCAGTACTTC. This gives the protein CATSRVSGRLREQYF.

This clonotype came up a few times. The gene calls are TRBV3-1 and TRBJ2-3, with D possibly being TRBD1 or TRBD2 (5 bases each). The CDR3 has 16 residues. Per germline, CDR1 LGHDT and CDR2 YNNKEL (reference sequence). V was cut by 0 bases and J by 6 bases, with 16 bases left in between. CDR3: CASSQDGWGKADTQYF. In DNA, the CDR3 is TGTGCCAGCAGCCAAGATGGGTGGGGGAAGGCGGATACGCAGTATTTT.

The CDR3 region has the DNA TGTGCCAGCAGCTTAGCGCGTTTTCATGGTCTAGCAACTAATGAAAAACTGTTTTTT. Protein product: CASSLARFHGLATNEKLFF. This chain uses TRBV7-8 with TRBJ1-4; unclear D gene. This CDR3 contains 19 residues. The ends were cut back, 0 bases at V and 0 bases at J, with 17 bases in the middle. Germline CDR1 and CDR2: SGHVS and FQNEAQ.

This clonotype was observed at least ten times. The chain combines TRBV15 with TRBJ1-4, with TRBD1 as a possible D gene (6 bases). The V end was cut by 0 bases, the J end by 5 bases, with 10 bases between. The CDR3 has 15 residues. Germline values: CDR1 LNHNV, CDR2 YYDKDF (reference sequence). The CDR3 spells CATSRDRGGNEKLFF. CDR3 bases: TGTGCCACCAGCAGAGATCGTGGGGGCAATGAAAAACTGTTTTTT. Filled out from reference TRBV15 and TRBJ1-4, the complete variable domain reads DAMVIQNPRYQVTQFGKPVTLSCSQTLNHNVMYWYQQKSSQAPKLLFHYYDKDFNNEADTPDNFQSRRPNTSFCFLDIRSPGLGDTAMYLCATSRDRGGNEKLFFGSGTQLSVL.

A few counts support this clonotype. The chain uses TRBV29-1 and TRBJ2-7; 10 bases are a match to TRBD2. CDR1 and CDR2 (germline): SQVTM, ANQGSEA. The ends lost 6 bases at V and 0 bases at J; junction bases unmatched: 2. The CDR3 length is 13 residues. The CDR3 DNA sequence: TGCAGCGTCCCTAGCGGGAGCTCCTACGAGCAGTACTTC. It encodes CSVPSGSSYEQYF.

This clonotype has more than one count but fewer than ten. This chain joins TRBV25-1 and TRBJ2-5; 14 positions match TRBD2. V shed 2 bases and J 3 bases; nucleotides not matched to a gene: 2. Germline CDR1 and CDR2: MGHDK and SYGVNS. The CDR3 runs to 16 residues. This chain's CDR3 is CASSEPGLAGEETQYF. CDR3 DNA: TGTGCCAGCAGTGAACCGGGACTAGCGGGAGAAGAGACCCAGTACTTC.